These 2 T cell receptor beta chains share one sample of origin, sequenced in a study of beta chain features in type 1 diabetes. General study results and limits: For Type 1 diabetes patients, all four CD4+ subsets carried TCRB CDR3s that were moderately but significantly shorter.

cDNA synthesis used the whole RNA isolate, giving expressed TCRB sequences. Repertoires were generated with immunoSEQ multiplex PCR, while TCRdb's copy carries only in-frame clones and drops some. The repertoire consists of more than 250,000 clones, with 14% occurring once and the leading ten covering about 0.017%. Their antigens are not known. Sequencing was carried out using naive CD4+ T cells from blood. Source of these receptors: a man aged 25 to 40 with type 1 diabetes.

The rearrangement uses TRBV7-2 and TRBJ2-5, with D tentatively TRBD1 (6 bases). The V end lost 2 bases, the J end lost 4 bases, and 14 bases lay between the germline ends. The CDR3 length is 15 residues. The germline gives CDR1 SGHTA, CDR2 FQGNSA. CDR3 sequence (DNA): TGTGCCAGCAGCTTAAGGGGGAGACCGAGAGAGACCCAGTACTTC. It codes for CASSLRGRPRETQYF. Full variable domain (remainder filled in from reference TRBV7-2 and TRBJ2-5): GAGVSQSPSNKVTEKGKDVELRCDPISGHTALYWYRQSLGQGLEFLIYFQGNSAPDKSGLPSDRFSAERTGGSVSTLTIQRTQQEDSAVYLCASSLRGRPRETQYFGPGTRLLVL.

This clone was found a few times. The rearrangement uses TRBV9 and TRBJ2-2, with D perhaps TRBD1 (5 bases). Trimming took off 0 bases at V and 3 bases at J, with 9 bases between the two ends. Germline CDR1 and CDR2: SGDLS and YYNGEE. The CDR3 consists of 15 residues. The CDR3 here is CASSVGTSYTGELFF. The CDR3, as DNA: TGTGCCAGCAGCGTAGGGACATCGTACACCGGGGAGCTGTTTTTT.